This T cell receptor beta chain is from a study of CD8 T cells in ankylosing spondylitis. Study findings and constraints: For ankylosing spondylitis blood, a TCR beta motif of 8 or 9 highly homologous variants appeared characteristic. Researchers reportedly found disease-linked clones significantly enriched in matched ankylosing spondylitis synovial fluid. Disease-linked clones were CD8+ and relatively rare in peripheral blood.

Germline CDR1 and CDR2: MGHDK and SYGVNS. V lost 3 bases to trimming and J lost 4 bases; unmatched junction nucleotides: 5. The CDR3 is 14 amino acids. Using quantitative 5'-RACE with molecular barcodes, the authors made TCR beta libraries. TCRdb reanalysed the 5' RACE reads using MiXCR and keeps one entry per CDR3 protein. The sample lists 310,000 or so distinct CDR3 sequences; 20% were seen once. A few counts support this clonotype. As yet, its antigen is unknown. This chain uses TRBV25-1 with TRBJ2-5, with 7 positions matching TRBD1. The clonotype originates from a male donor with ankylosing spondylitis or in good health (not recorded which). Sequenced material: blood, either unsorted or a sorted T cell fraction (not recorded which). This CDR3 is CASSEAGGRETQYF. Written as DNA, the CDR3 is TGTGCCAGCAGTGAGGCAGGGGGAAGAGAGACCCAGTACTTC.